These 14 T cell receptor beta chains were sequenced from one sample in a study of T cell repertoires in cytomegalovirus infection. TCRdb reprocessed the reads via MiXCR and lists one record per CDR3 protein. The sample holds under 300,000 distinct CDR3 sequences, about 12% seen once. Sample: PBMCs. The source is a human donor in good health (CMV status not recorded). Some clones in this sample may be carry-over from other donors' samples.

Ten or more counts support this clonotype. The CDR3: CASTEASGSYNEQFF. The DNA of the CDR3 is TGTGCCAGCACCGAGGCTAGCGGGTCCTACAATGAGCAGTTCTTC. This sequence joins TRBV7-3 and TRBJ2-1, with 8 bases lining up with TRBD2. J lost 1 base, V lost 7 bases, and 6 bases had no gene match. Germline V gene lookup returns CDR1 SGHTA and CDR2 FQGTGA. CDR3 size: 15 residues.

This clonotype showed up many times. The gene calls are TRBV2 and TRBJ2-2, with 10 positions matching TRBD1. CDR1 and CDR2 from the germline V gene are SNHLY and FYNNEI. The CDR3 sequence is 15 residues long. V was pared by 8 bases and J by 4 bases, with 7 bases of the junction left unmatched. CDR3 coding DNA: TGTGCCAGCCTAAGACAGGGGGCGGGCACCGGGGAGCTGTTTTTT. The encoded protein is CASLRQGAGTGELFF.

This clonotype was detected a few times. The chain couples TRBV28 to TRBJ1-2; D uncertain. V lost 8 bases to trimming and J lost 4 bases, with 11 bases between them. CDR1 is MDHEN and CDR2 is SYDVKM in the germline V gene. The CDR3 is made up of 12 amino acids. The CDR3: CASRVLGYGYTF. The CDR3 coding sequence is TGTGCCAGCCGGGTCTTGGGCTATGGCTACACCTTC.

The chain employs TRBV20-1 and TRBJ2-1; 8 bases fit TRBD1. Trimming at V came to 5 bases and at J to 7 bases, leaving 7 bases not matched to a gene. This CDR3 is built from 13 residues. CDR1 is DFQATT, CDR2 SNEGSKA, per germline (reference sequence). The CDR3 region has the DNA TGCAGTGCTCGGACAGGGTTCGCGAATGAGCAGTTCTTC. Its translation: CSARTGFANEQFF.

The chain joins TRBV28 to TRBJ2-5, with D maybe TRBD1 (6 bases). Trimming took 5 bases from V and 10 from J, leaving 20 bases between them. The CDR3 loop spans 14 amino acids. From germline, CDR1 is MDHEN and CDR2 SYDVKM. The CDR3 protein is CASSPRTDSRGQYF. The CDR3 nucleotides read TGTGCCAGCAGTCCTAGGACAGATAGCAGGGGCCAGTACTTC.

The chain recombines TRBV6-5 with TRBJ2-7; TRBD1 aligns across 9 bases. This CDR3 is 15 amino acids long. Germline assignment: CDR1 MNHEY and CDR2 SVGAGI. V lost 6 bases to trimming and J lost 6 bases; unmatched junction nucleotides: 12. The CDR3 coding sequence is TGTGCCAGCAGCCCCGGGACAGGGATCTTCGGCGAGCAGTACTTC. It is translated as CASSPGTGIFGEQYF.

This clonotype was counted many times. The J gene is TRBJ2-7, the V gene TRBV12-3 or TRBV12-4; possible D gene TRBD2, 5 bases. CDR3 size: 13 residues. Trimming stripped 6 bases from V and 9 bases from J, with 18 bases between. In DNA form, the CDR3 reads TGTGCCAGCAGCCGAACTCCCGAGGGCTGGCAGTACTTC. Its translation: CASSRTPEGWQYF.

This clonotype occurred many times. This chain links TRBV6-5 with TRBJ1-2; tentative D call: TRBD1 (6 bases). V was trimmed by 0 bases and J by 8 bases, leaving 13 bases between them. Germline V lookup: CDR1 MNHEY, CDR2 SVGAGI. CDR3 length: 14 residues. Here the CDR3 DNA reads TGTGCCAGCAGTTACTCGAGGGGGGCGGGGGGCTACACCTTC. This sequence encodes CASSYSRGAGGYTF.

This clonotype was seen more than once but under ten times. This sequence joins TRBV7-2 and TRBJ1-2; D ambiguous. Germline V gene sequence: CDR1 SGHTA, CDR2 FQGNSA. The CDR3 runs 13 residues. The V end lost 7 bases, the J end lost 2 bases, and 11 bases lay between the germline ends. CDR3 nucleotides: TGTGCCAGCACCCTCGGTCGGAACTATGGCTACACCTTC. It translates to CASTLGRNYGYTF.

The V gene is TRBV20-1, the J gene TRBJ2-2, with 11 bases that match TRBD2. The length of the CDR3 is 15 residues. After removal of 3 bases from V and 7 bases from J, the junction contained 7 bases not matched to a gene. Germline CDR1 reads DFQATT; CDR2 reads SNEGSKA (reference sequence). The CDR3 sequence: CSARRVAGGRGELFF. The CDR3 region has the DNA TGCAGTGCTAGGAGGGTAGCGGGAGGGCGCGGGGAGCTGTTTTTT.

There are a few counts of this clonotype. CDR3 amino acids: CAIRADRGSVYEQYF. In nucleotides, the CDR3 is TGTGCCATCAGAGCTGACAGGGGTTCGGTCTACGAGCAGTACTTC. J is TRBJ2-7 and V is TRBV10-3, with 8 bases fitting TRBD1. Germline CDR1 reads ENHRY; CDR2 reads SYGVKD. The V and J ends lost 6 bases and 3 bases, in that order; junction bases with no gene match: 10. The CDR3 runs 15 residues.

There are many counts of this clonotype. V usage is TRBV28 and J usage is TRBJ2-3, with 12 positions matching TRBD2. Germline V gene data show CDR1 as MDHEN and CDR2 as SYDVKM. The CDR3 has 16 amino acids. V trimming: 2 bases; J trimming: 3 bases; junction bases outside the gene matches: 3. CDR3 sequence reads: CASSLLAGGMTDTQYF. The CDR3 DNA sequence: TGTGCCAGCAGTTTACTAGCGGGAGGGATGACAGATACGCAGTATTTT.

This clonotype was seen a handful of times. The gene calls are TRBV5-1 and TRBJ1-2, with 9 bases aligning to TRBD1. Per the germline V gene, CDR1 is SGHRS and CDR2 is YFSETQ. The junction had 11 bases not matched to a gene; V was cut back by 3 bases and J by 8 bases. The CDR3 covers 15 residues. The CDR3 DNA follows: TGCGCCAGCAGCTCGACGGGGGGGACAGGGAACGGCTACACCTTC. Its protein is CASSSTGGTGNGYTF.

This clonotype was observed a few times. The rearrangement uses TRBV29-1 and TRBJ2-1; perhaps TRBD2 as D (6 bases). The V gene's germline CDR1 is SQVTM and CDR2 ANQGSEA. V was pared by 7 bases and J by 6 bases, with 28 bases between. There are 17 residues in the CDR3. The CDR3 here is CSAGHWGVALKGNEQFF. The CDR3 DNA sequence: TGCAGCGCTGGTCATTGGGGGGTGGCCTTAAAGGGCAATGAGCAGTTCTTC.